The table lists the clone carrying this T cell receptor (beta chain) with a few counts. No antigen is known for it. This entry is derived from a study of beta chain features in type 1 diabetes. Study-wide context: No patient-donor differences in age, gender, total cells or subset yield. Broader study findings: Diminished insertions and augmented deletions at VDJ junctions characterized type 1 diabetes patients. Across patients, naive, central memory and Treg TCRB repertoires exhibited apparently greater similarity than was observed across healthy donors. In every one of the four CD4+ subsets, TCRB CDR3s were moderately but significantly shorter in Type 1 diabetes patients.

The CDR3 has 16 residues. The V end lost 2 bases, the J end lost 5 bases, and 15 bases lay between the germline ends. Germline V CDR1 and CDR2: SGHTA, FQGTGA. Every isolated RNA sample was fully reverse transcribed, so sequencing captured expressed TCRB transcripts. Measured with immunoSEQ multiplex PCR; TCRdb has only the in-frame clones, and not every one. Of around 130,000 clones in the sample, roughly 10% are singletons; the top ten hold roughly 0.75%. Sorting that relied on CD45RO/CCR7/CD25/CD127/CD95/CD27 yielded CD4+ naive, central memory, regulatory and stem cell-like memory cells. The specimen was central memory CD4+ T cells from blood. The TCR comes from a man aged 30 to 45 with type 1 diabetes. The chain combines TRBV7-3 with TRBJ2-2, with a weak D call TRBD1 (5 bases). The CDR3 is CASSLLGAVGTGELFF. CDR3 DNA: TGTGCCAGCAGCTTACTAGGGGCCGTGGGGACCGGGGAGCTGTTTTTT.